The T cell receptor (beta chain) under discussion was sequenced for a study of spatial heterogeneity in lung cancer (dated by TCRdb to the late 2010s). Notes on the research overall: More beta-chain than alpha-chain transcripts were consistently detected, likely reflecting higher beta-chain transcript abundance. In the raw uncorrected reads, each unique combination of TCR and UMI appeared on average more than ten times. TCR alpha and beta repertoires were quantitatively compared across multiple tumor regions, matched nontumor lung and blood in non-small cell lung cancer. The study linked features of the TCR repertoire to counts of nonsynonymous mutations, which were determined by whole-exome sequencing of tumor tissue. Both alpha and beta chains were TCR-sequenced in samples taken at surgery, namely 220 tumor regions, 63 to 70 matched nontumor lung samples and approximately 51 PBMC samples.

Including the terminal cysteine and phenylalanine, the CDR3 comprises 17 residues. Just the 51-base CDR3 DNA is kept, in frame starting at base 1. Taken from the germline V gene, the CDR1 and CDR2 loops are SGHDN and FVKESK. V loses 0 bases at its end and J loses 10 bases; junction bases beyond the gene matches: 12. In regard to this clonotype: The clone's antigen remains unknown. Qualities for individual bases were not recorded, and no much larger clone is one base off.

The method was 5' RACE. TCRdb records NextSeq 500 as the sequencer. The TCR library protocol attached a unique molecular identifier to each TCR cDNA molecule to allow correction of PCR and sequencing errors. In the source study's methods: Decombinator tools were used for TCR identification, UMI-based error correction and CDR3 extraction. Expanded TCRs were defined as those above a frequency of 2 per 1,000, corresponding to the top 1% of the tumor frequency distribution. Renyi diversity was computed with the R vegan package after each repertoire had been subsampled 100 times to 5,000 TCRs. CDR3 similarity networks were constructed using string-kernel similarity of amino acid triplets, with links drawn between CDR3s whose pairwise similarity was above 0.82. The raw public reads went through TCRdb reprocessing: fastp at Q25, MiXCR clone calling, in-frame beta chains kept. When rows share a CDR3 protein, they turn into one entry using the most common DNA and genes. The V and J calls, along with clone size, are taken from TCRdb and not from the paper's own processing. This sample lists about 41,000 distinct CDR3 sequences; over 9.5% were detected once. Around 39% of the sample goes to the ten largest clones.

The full study reports these points: Additional single-cell paired TCR alpha and beta sequencing was considered necessary to confirm, at a functional level, the hypothesis that regional TCRs recognize regional mutations. Ubiquitous expanded tumor TCRs were found in blood more often at tumor resection than at routine follow-up.

Taken with the paper, the label for time point translates to: sample taken at primary tumor resection. TCR sequencing used whole RNA extracted from tumor and nontumor lung tissue, or from cryopreserved PBMC samples, without cell sorting. Samples were obtained from around 72 patients with early-stage, untreated non-small cell lung cancer from the lung TRACERx cohort. A patient was chosen for TCR sequencing only when enough RNA was available from at least two tumor regions. The rearranged segments are TRBV14 and TRBJ2-1; TRBD2 fits 10 bases in the junction. The sequencing here drew on PBMCs, taken at surgery. The receptor was derived from a female donor with early-stage non-small cell lung cancer. CDR3 sequence: CASSQERSLAGAREQFF. The DNA sequence is TGTGCCAGCAGCCAAGAGAGGAGTCTAGCGGGGGCCCGGGAGCAGTTCTTC.